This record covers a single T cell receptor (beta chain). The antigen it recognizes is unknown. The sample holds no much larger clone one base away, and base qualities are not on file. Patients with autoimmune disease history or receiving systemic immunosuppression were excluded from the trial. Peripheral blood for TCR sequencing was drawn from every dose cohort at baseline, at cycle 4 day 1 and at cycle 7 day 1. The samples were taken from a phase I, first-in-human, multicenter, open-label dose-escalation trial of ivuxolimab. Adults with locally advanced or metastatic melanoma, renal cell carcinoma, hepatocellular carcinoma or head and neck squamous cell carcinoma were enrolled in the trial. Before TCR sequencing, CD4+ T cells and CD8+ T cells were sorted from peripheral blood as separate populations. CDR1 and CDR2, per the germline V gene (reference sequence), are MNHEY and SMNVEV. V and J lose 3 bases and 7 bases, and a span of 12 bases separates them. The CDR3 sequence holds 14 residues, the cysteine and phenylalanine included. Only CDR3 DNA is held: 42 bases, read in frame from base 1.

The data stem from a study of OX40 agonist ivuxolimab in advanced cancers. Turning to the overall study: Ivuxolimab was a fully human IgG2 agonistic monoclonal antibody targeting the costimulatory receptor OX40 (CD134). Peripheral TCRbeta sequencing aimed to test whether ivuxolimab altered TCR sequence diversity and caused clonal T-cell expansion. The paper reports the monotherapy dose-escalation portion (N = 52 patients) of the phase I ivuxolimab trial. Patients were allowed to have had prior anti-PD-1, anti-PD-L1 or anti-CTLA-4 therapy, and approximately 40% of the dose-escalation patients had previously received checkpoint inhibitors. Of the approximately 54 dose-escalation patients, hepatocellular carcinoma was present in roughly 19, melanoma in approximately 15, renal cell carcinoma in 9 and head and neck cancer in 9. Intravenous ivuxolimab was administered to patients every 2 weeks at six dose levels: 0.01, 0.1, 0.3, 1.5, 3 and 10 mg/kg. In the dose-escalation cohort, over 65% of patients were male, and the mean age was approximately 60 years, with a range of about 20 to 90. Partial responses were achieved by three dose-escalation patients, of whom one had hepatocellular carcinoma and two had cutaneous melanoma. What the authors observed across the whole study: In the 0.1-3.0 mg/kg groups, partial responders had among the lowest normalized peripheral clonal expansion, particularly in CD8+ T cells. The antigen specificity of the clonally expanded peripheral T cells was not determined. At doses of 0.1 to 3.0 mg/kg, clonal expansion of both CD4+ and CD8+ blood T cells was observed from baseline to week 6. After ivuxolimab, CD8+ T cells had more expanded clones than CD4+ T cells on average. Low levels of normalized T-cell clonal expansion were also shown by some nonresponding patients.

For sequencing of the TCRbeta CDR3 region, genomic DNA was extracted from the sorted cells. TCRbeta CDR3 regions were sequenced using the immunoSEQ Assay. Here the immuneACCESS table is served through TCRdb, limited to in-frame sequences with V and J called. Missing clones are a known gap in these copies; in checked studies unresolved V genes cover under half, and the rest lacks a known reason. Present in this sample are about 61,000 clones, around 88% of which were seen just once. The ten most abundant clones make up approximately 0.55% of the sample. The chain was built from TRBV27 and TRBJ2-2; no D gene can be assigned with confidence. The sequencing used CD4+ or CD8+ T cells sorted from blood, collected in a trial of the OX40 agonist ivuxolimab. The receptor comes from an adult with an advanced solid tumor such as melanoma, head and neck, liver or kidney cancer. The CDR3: CASSFPSTSGELFF. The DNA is TGTGCCAGCAGTTTCCCATCTACCAGCGGGGAGCTGTTTTTT.